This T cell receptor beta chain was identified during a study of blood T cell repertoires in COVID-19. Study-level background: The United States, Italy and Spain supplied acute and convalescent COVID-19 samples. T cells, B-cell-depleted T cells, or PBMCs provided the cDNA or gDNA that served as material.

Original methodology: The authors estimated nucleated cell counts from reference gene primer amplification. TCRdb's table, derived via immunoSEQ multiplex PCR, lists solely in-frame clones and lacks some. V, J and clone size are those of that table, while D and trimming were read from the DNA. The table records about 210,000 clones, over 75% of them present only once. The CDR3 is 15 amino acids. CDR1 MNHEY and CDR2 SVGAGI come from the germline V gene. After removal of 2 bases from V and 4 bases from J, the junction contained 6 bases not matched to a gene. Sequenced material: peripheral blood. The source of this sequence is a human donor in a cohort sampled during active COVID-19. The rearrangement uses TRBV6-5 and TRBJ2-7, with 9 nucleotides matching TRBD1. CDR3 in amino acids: CASSYGGQGTYEQYF. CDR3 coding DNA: TGTGCCAGCAGTTACGGCGGACAGGGGACGTACGAGCAGTACTTC.